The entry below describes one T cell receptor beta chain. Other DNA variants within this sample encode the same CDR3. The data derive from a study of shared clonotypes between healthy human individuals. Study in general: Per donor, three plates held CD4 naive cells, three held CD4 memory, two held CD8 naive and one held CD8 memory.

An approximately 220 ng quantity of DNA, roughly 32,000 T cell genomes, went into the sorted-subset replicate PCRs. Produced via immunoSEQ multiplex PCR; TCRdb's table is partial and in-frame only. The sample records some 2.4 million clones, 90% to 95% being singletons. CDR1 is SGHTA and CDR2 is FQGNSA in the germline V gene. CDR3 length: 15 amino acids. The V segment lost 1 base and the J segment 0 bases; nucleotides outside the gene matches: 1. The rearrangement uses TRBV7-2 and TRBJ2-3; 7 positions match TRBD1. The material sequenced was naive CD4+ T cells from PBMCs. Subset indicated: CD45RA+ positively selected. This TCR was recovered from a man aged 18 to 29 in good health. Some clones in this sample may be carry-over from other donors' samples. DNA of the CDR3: TGTGCCAGCAGCTTAGGACAGGGTAGCACAGATACGCAGTATTTT. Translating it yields CASSLGQGSTDTQYF.